This T cell receptor (beta chain) was retrieved from a study of T cell responses to AZD1222 COVID-19 vaccine. General study points: Reportedly, nearly half the spike-specific TCRs target unmutated variant regions. Once two AZD1222 doses were given, Spike-specific TCR breadth and depth went up. Donors skewed white British and female; clonal diversity was possibly underestimated.

Trimming took 0 bases from V and 5 from J; bases not matched to a gene: 7. Germline CDR1 SGHNT, CDR2 YYREEE (reference sequence). The CDR3 totals 15 residues. As concerns this clone: Its antigen is as yet unknown.

This table comes from immunoSEQ multiplex PCR, and its TCRdb copy is limited to in-frame clones, with some not included. The sample consists of some 50,000 clones, more than 75% of them appearing once. Source: peripheral blood, taken on day 0 of AZD1222 vaccination. This chain uses TRBV5-4 with TRBJ2-5, with TRBD1 identical over 7 bases. This clonotype was obtained from an adult in good health. DNA of the CDR3: TGTGCCAGCAGCTTGGGGAGACAGGGTCAGGAGACCCAGTACTTC. Residues: CASSLGRQGQETQYF. Full variable domain (rest looked up from reference TRBV5-4 and TRBJ2-5): ETGVTQSPTHLIKTRGQQVTLRCSSQSGHNTVSWYQQALGQGPQFIFQYYREEENGRGNFPPRFSGLQFPNYSSELNVNALELDDSALYLCASSLGRQGQETQYFGPGTRLLVL.